The 27 T cell receptor beta chains below all came from one sample that was sequenced in a study of shared clonotypes between healthy human individuals. Sequenced by immunoSEQ multiplex PCR; TCRdb stores in-frame clones only, minus some. This table holds around 2.3 million clones, under 97% found once. Sequenced sample: naive CD4+ T cells sorted from blood. Regarding subset: CD45RA+ positively selected. These receptors were collected from a man between 18 and 35 years old in good health.

The chain joins TRBV27 to TRBJ1-4, with 7 bases fitting TRBD1. The CDR3 loop spans 15 amino acids. From germline, CDR1 is MNHEY and CDR2 SMNVEV (reference sequence). After removal of 6 bases from V and 8 bases from J, the junction contained 12 bases not matched to a gene. The CDR3 bases are TGTGCCAGCAGCCCAGTCTCGCAGGGGGGAGAAAAACTGTTTTTT. Protein sequence: CASSPVSQGGEKLFF.

The chain recombines TRBV9 with TRBJ1-2, with D perhaps TRBD1 (5 bases). V lost 4 bases to trimming and J lost 4 bases, with 17 bases between them. Germline loops: CDR1 SGDLS, CDR2 YYNGEE. This CDR3 contains 15 residues. The DNA for the CDR3 is TGTGCCAGCAGCTCTGGAGGAGGGGTTTCCTATGGCTACACCTTC. Its protein is CASSSGGGVSYGYTF.

The genes are TRBV9 and TRBJ2-2; no definite D call. The germline V and J ends were trimmed by 7 bases and 2 bases, with 12 bases remaining between them. Germline loops: CDR1 SGDLS, CDR2 YYNGEE. This CDR3 contains 14 residues. For the CDR3, the DNA is TGTGCCAGCGGTCAGAGAACCAACACCGGGGAGCTGTTTTTT. Translating it yields CASGQRTNTGELFF.

The V call is TRBV5-1, the J call TRBJ2-5; D gene unclear. Trimming took off 2 bases at V and 4 bases at J, with 9 bases between the two ends. The CDR3 sequence is 13 residues long. CDR1 and CDR2 (germline): SGHRS, YFSETQ. The CDR3 DNA sequence: TGCGCCAGCAGCTTTCTGGGCGGAGAGACCCAGTACTTC. This translates into CASSFLGGETQYF.

The chain has TRBV19 and TRBJ2-7; TRBD2 matches 11 bases. Losses at the gene ends were 1 base for V and 2 bases for J; bases not matched to a gene: 16. In germline, CDR1 is LNHDA, CDR2 SQIVND (reference sequence). The CDR3 runs 20 residues. The CDR3 nucleotides are TGTGCCAGTAGTATAGCCGGACTAGCGGGTTTTGGACCCGAGGCCTACGAGCAGTACTTC. It codes for CASSIAGLAGFGPEAYEQYF.

This chain uses TRBV6-1 with TRBJ2-3; D ambiguous. Trimming stripped 1 base from V and 2 bases from J, with 16 bases between. Per the germline V gene, CDR1 is MNHNS and CDR2 is SASEGT. The CDR3 contains 17 residues. Written as DNA, the CDR3 is TGTGCCAGCAGTGAAGGAGTAGGGTCATGGGTCACAGATACGCAGTATTTT. This encodes CASSEGVGSWVTDTQYF.

This clone appeared once. The chain employs TRBV28 and TRBJ2-7; D unresolved. Trimming pared 4 bases from V and 0 bases from J, leaving 13 bases between. There are 15 residues in the CDR3. Germline V lookup: CDR1 MDHEN, CDR2 SYDVKM. The CDR3 DNA follows: TGTGCCAGCAGTTCCCACAGTTTCGACTCCTACGAGCAGTACTTC. It yields the protein CASSSHSFDSYEQYF. Full variable domain (remainder filled in from reference TRBV28 and TRBJ2-7): DVKVTQSSRYLVKRTGEKVFLECVQDMDHENMFWYRQDPGLGLRLIYFSYDVKMKEKGDIPEGYSVSREKKERFSLILESASTNQTSMYLCASSSHSFDSYEQYFGPGTRLTVT.

The chain couples TRBV19 to TRBJ1-2, with no clear D. Per the germline V gene, CDR1 is LNHDA and CDR2 is SQIVND (reference sequence). The V and J ends lost 5 bases and 2 bases respectively, with 9 bases between them. The CDR3 extends over 13 amino acids. The CDR3 region is CASSDLGNYGYTF. For the CDR3, the DNA is TGTGCCAGTAGTGATCTAGGAAACTATGGCTACACCTTC.

This clone was observed a single time. The genes are TRBV6-6 and TRBJ1-2, with a possible D match to TRBD1 (5 bases). The CDR3 length is 14 residues. Per the germline V gene, CDR1 is MNHNY and CDR2 is SVGAGI (reference sequence). V dropped 2 bases and J dropped 8 bases, with 15 bases sitting between them. The CDR3 bases are TGTGCCAGCAGTTACGGAAGGGGAGGAGAAGGCTACACCTTC. Amino acids: CASSYGRGGEGYTF.

This clone was seen a few times. Other DNA sequences in this specimen translate into the identical CDR3. The chain couples TRBV5-1 to TRBJ2-2; D unclear. Germline V lookup: CDR1 SGHRS, CDR2 YFSETQ. V was clipped by 0 bases and J by 6 bases, with 6 bases between them. This CDR3 has 13 amino acids. The CDR3 sequence is CASSLEGAGELFF. The CDR3 nucleotides are TGCGCCAGCAGCTTGGAAGGAGCCGGGGAGCTGTTTTTT. The complete variable domain, with remaining parts taken from reference TRBV5-1 and TRBJ2-2, reads KAGVTQTPRYLIKTRGQQVTLSCSPISGHRSVSWYQQTPGQGLQFLFEYFSETQRNKGNFPGRFSGRQFSNSRSEMNVSTLELGDSALYLCASSLEGAGELFFGEGSRLTVL.

The CDR3 DNA follows: TGCGCCAGCAGCTTGGCGGCAGGGGGTCTGCCTAACTATGGCTACACCTTC. Translation: CASSLAAGGLPNYGYTF. The chain joins TRBV5-1 to TRBJ1-2; 7 nucleotides match TRBD1. CDR1 SGHRS and CDR2 YFSETQ come from the germline V gene. The CDR3 sequence is 17 residues long. Trimming at V came to 0 bases and at J to 0 bases, leaving 8 bases not matched to a gene.

This chain uses TRBV6-5 with TRBJ2-7, with TRBD2 matching 13 bases. The V gene's germline CDR1 is MNHEY and CDR2 SVGAGI. The V segment lost 4 bases and the J segment 4 bases; nucleotides outside the gene matches: 7. The CDR3 is made up of 16 amino acids. The CDR3 here is CASSSPRTSGSYEQYF. CDR3 sequence (DNA): TGTGCCAGCAGTTCCCCTAGGACTAGCGGGAGTTACGAGCAGTACTTC.

J is TRBJ2-1 and V is TRBV2, with 7 bases lining up with TRBD2. Germline CDR1 SNHLY, CDR2 FYNNEI. There are 16 residues in the CDR3. V gave up 3 bases and J gave up 3 bases; unmatched junction bases: 8. CDR3 coding DNA: TGTGCCAGCAGTGAGCTGGGAGGGGCCGTCTACAATGAGCAGTTCTTC. It codes for CASSELGGAVYNEQFF.

The CDR3 DNA reads as TGTGCCAGCAGGTACAACAGAGTATTCTACGAGCAGTACTTC. It yields the protein CASRYNRVFYEQYF. V and J are TRBV2 and TRBJ2-7; D is uncertain. The CDR3 sequence is 14 residues long. The V end lost 6 bases, the J end lost 3 bases, and 15 bases lay between the germline ends. Germline V gene data show CDR1 as SNHLY and CDR2 as FYNNEI.

The chain joins TRBV10-3 to TRBJ1-6; D remains ambiguous. With 2 bases removed from V and 10 bases from J, the gap between germline ends came to 12 bases. Germline loops: CDR1 ENHRY, CDR2 SYGVKD. The CDR3 spans 14 residues. DNA for the CDR3: TGTGCCATCAGTGAGCTGACCCCGGGGTCACCCCTCCACTTT. Protein sequence: CAISELTPGSPLHF.

The chain couples TRBV30 to TRBJ1-6; maybe TRBD1 (5 bases). The V and J ends lost 1 base and 6 bases respectively, with 16 bases between them. The CDR3 length is 16 residues. Germline lookup yields CDR1 GTSNPN and CDR2 SVGIG (reference sequence). The CDR3 coding sequence is TGTGCCTGGAGTGGTGGCAAAAGCAGGGTTAATTCACCCCTCCACTTT. This sequence encodes CAWSGGKSRVNSPLHF.

The rearrangement joins TRBV7-2 to TRBJ2-1; 7 bases agree with TRBD2. Germline trimming cut 5 bases from V and 16 bases from J; bases unmatched to any gene: 11. The CDR3 totals 12 residues. Germline V gives CDR1 SGHTA, CDR2 FQGNSA. CDR3 in DNA: TGTGCCAGCAGCCCTGGACTAGGACCCTTTTTCTTC. The encoded protein is CASSPGLGPFFF.

Concerning this clone: The sample holds other DNA sequences that translate to the same CDR3. The gene calls are TRBV5-1 and TRBJ2-3, with D unclear. Germline V gene data show CDR1 as SGHRS and CDR2 as YFSETQ. The CDR3 is 14 amino acids. The V end was cut by 0 bases, the J end by 2 bases, with 7 bases between. The CDR3, as DNA: TGCGCCAGCAGCTTGGGCACCCTCACAGATACGCAGTATTTT. Translation gives CASSLGTLTDTQYF.

J is TRBJ2-2 and V is TRBV5-1; the match to TRBD2 covers 9 bases. Germline V CDR1 and CDR2: SGHRS, YFSETQ. The CDR3 has 18 amino acids. Trimming cost V 1 base and J 1 base; bases outside gene matches: 8. The CDR3 region is CASSLLAYSGGNTGELFF. The CDR3 DNA reads TGCGCCAGCAGCTTGTTGGCGTATAGCGGGGGGAACACCGGGGAGCTGTTTTTT. The variable domain in full, with the rest retrieved from reference TRBV5-1 and TRBJ2-2, is KAGVTQTPRYLIKTRGQQVTLSCSPISGHRSVSWYQQTPGQGLQFLFEYFSETQRNKGNFPGRFSGRQFSNSRSEMNVSTLELGDSALYLCASSLLAYSGGNTGELFFGEGSRLTVL.

The chain has TRBV7-2 and TRBJ2-2; D gene unclear. The ends were cut back, 1 base at V and 3 bases at J, with 3 bases in the middle. The CDR3 has 13 residues. Looked up from germline, CDR1 is SGHTA and CDR2 is FQGNSA. The DNA of the CDR3 is TGTGCCAGCAGCTTAGAATACACCGGGGAGCTGTTTTTT. As protein: CASSLEYTGELFF.

V usage is TRBV7-9 and J usage is TRBJ2-7; tentatively, D is TRBD1 or TRBD2 (7 bases each). Trimming left V 7 bases short and J 4 bases short, with 17 bases between. Germline V gene sequence: CDR1 SEHNR, CDR2 FQNEAQ (reference sequence). The CDR3 spans 14 residues. CDR3 sequence reads: CASTRGEGAYEQYF. The DNA for the CDR3 is TGTGCCAGCACCCGGGGGGAGGGGGCTTACGAGCAGTACTTC.

The chain links TRBV28 to TRBJ1-1; TRBD1 might be the D (6 bases). V lost 6 bases and J 4 bases, leaving 18 bases between the germline ends. There are 15 residues in the CDR3. From germline, CDR1 is MDHEN and CDR2 SYDVKM. Written as DNA, the CDR3 is TGTGCCAGCAGGGTTCGTGGGGGCTGGGGCACTGAAGCTTTCTTT. Protein: CASRVRGGWGTEAFF.

This chain uses TRBV5-1 with TRBJ1-2; TRBD1 is a possible D gene (6 bases). With 4 bases removed from V and 0 bases from J, the gap between germline ends came to 10 bases. Germline CDR1 is SGHRS and CDR2 is YFSETQ. The CDR3 is made up of 14 amino acids. CDR3 sequence (DNA): TGCGCCAGCAGCGCAACAGGGACTAACTATGGCTACACCTTC. It yields the protein CASSATGTNYGYTF.

The CDR3 region has the DNA TGTGCCAGCAGCTTCTCGGGCCTCGGGGGGACCGGGGAGCTGTTTTTT. Amino acids: CASSFSGLGGTGELFF. The genes are TRBV11-3 and TRBJ2-2, with 7 bases matching TRBD2. The ends lost 3 bases at V and 5 bases at J; junction bases unmatched: 9. The CDR3 contains 16 residues. Germline lookup yields CDR1 SGHNT and CDR2 YENEEA.

The chain is built from TRBV27 and TRBJ1-5; D is perhaps TRBD1 (6 bases). The CDR3 covers 14 residues. The germline V gene encodes CDR1 MNHEY and CDR2 SMNVEV (reference sequence). The V end lost 2 bases, the J end lost 4 bases, and 9 bases lay between the germline ends. For the CDR3, the DNA is TGTGCCAGCAGTTTACAGGGGATTAATCAGCCCCAGCATTTT. Its protein product is CASSLQGINQPQHF.

This clone appeared once. The chain couples TRBV11-2 to TRBJ2-7; 8 nucleotides align to TRBD2. The CDR3 is 15 amino acids. With 5 bases clipped from V and 4 bases from J, the junction kept 10 bases outside the gene matches. CDR1 is SGHAT, CDR2 FQNNGV, per germline. CDR3 residues: CASSGPGRGVYEQYF. As DNA, the CDR3 is TGTGCCAGCAGCGGTCCTGGGCGGGGGGTTTACGAGCAGTACTTC.

The chain employs TRBV10-3 and TRBJ2-7, with 9 nucleotides matching TRBD1. This CDR3 comprises 15 residues. Germline CDR1 and CDR2: ENHRY and SYGVKD. Losses at the gene ends were 7 bases for V and 2 bases for J; bases not matched to a gene: 9. For the CDR3, the DNA is TGTGCCATCAAGGGGACCGGGACAGGGCCCTACGAGCAGTACTTC. Translation: CAIKGTGTGPYEQYF.